The 9 T cell receptor beta chains below come from one sample, sequenced in a study of beta chain features in type 1 diabetes. The study reverse transcribed the entire isolated RNA, so it sequenced expressed TCRB transcripts. Measured with immunoSEQ multiplex PCR; TCRdb has only the in-frame clones, and not every one. This table holds around 400,000 clones, 10% to 15% found once. Input material: naive CD4+ T cells from blood. The source of these receptors is a man between 18 and 29 years old in good health.

CDR3: CAWSEGASNQPQHF. CDR3 DNA sequence: TGTGCCTGGAGCGAGGGGGCAAGCAATCAGCCCCAGCATTTT. The J gene is TRBJ1-5, the V gene TRBV30; 7 bases are a match to TRBD1. The junction had 3 bases not matched to a gene; V was cut back by 3 bases and J by 1 base. Germline CDR1 is GTSNPN and CDR2 is SVGIG (reference sequence). CDR3 size: 14 residues.

In this sample, this clone turned up a few times. This chain connects TRBV7-6 to TRBJ2-2; the D gene is possibly TRBD1 (6 bases). There are 15 residues in the CDR3. Trimming took off 3 bases at V and 7 bases at J, with 15 bases between the two ends. CDR1 is SGHVS and CDR2 is FNYEAQ in the germline V gene. The CDR3 bases are TGTGCCAGCAGCTTCCTCTATAGGGGACACGGGGAGCTGTTTTTT. It is translated as CASSFLYRGHGELFF.

The CDR3 DNA reads TGTGCCAGCAGCCCCGGGACTAGCGGGAGACCGGCGGGCCAAGAGACCCAGTACTTC. It codes for CASSPGTSGRPAGQETQYF. The V call is TRBV11-2, the J call TRBJ2-5; 14 nucleotides match TRBD2. CDR1 is SGHAT and CDR2 is FQNNGV in the germline V gene. V shed 5 bases, J shed 1 base, and the junction held 12 bases outside the gene matches. This CDR3 spans 19 amino acids. Combining the CDR3 with reference TRBV11-2 and TRBJ2-5 gives the whole variable domain EAGVAQSPRYKIIEKRQSVAFWCNPISGHATLYWYQQILGQGPKLLIQFQNNGVVDDSQLPKDRFSAERLKGVDSTLKIQPAKLEDSAVYLCASSPGTSGRPAGQETQYFGPGTRLLVL.

V is TRBV7-9 and J is TRBJ2-6; a weak D match, TRBD1 (6 bases). Germline CDR1 reads SEHNR; CDR2 reads FQNEAQ (reference sequence). The length of the CDR3 is 14 residues. V gave up 6 bases and J gave up 3 bases, with 9 bases separating them. CDR3 region: CASRQGFGANVLTF. The CDR3 DNA sequence: TGTGCCAGCAGACAGGGCTTTGGGGCCAACGTCCTGACTTTC. Combining the CDR3 with reference TRBV7-9 and TRBJ2-6 gives the whole variable domain DTGVSQNPRHKITKRGQNVTFRCDPISEHNRLYWYRQTLGQGPEFLTYFQNEAQLEKSRLLSDRFSAERPKGSFSTLEIQRTEQGDSAMYLCASRQGFGANVLTFGAGSRLTVL.

The chain has TRBV5-1 and TRBJ2-5, with no clear D. This CDR3 spans 13 amino acids. V was clipped by 4 bases and J by 3 bases, with 10 bases between them. Per the germline V gene, CDR1 is SGHRS and CDR2 is YFSETQ. The CDR3 sequence is CASSLDSEETQYF. The CDR3 region has the DNA TGCGCCAGCAGCCTAGACTCCGAAGAGACCCAGTACTTC. The complete variable domain, with remaining parts taken from reference TRBV5-1 and TRBJ2-5, reads KAGVTQTPRYLIKTRGQQVTLSCSPISGHRSVSWYQQTPGQGLQFLFEYFSETQRNKGNFPGRFSGRQFSNSRSEMNVSTLELGDSALYLCASSLDSEETQYFGPGTRLLVL.

The genes are TRBV11-1 and TRBJ2-6; the D gene is possibly TRBD2 (5 bases). This CDR3 comprises 13 residues. Trimming cost V 5 bases and J 3 bases, with 5 bases left between them. Germline V gene sequence: CDR1 SGHAT, CDR2 FQDESV (reference sequence). The CDR3 sequence is CASSRGGANVLTF. CDR3 nucleotides: TGTGCCAGCAGCCGGGGTGGGGCCAACGTCCTGACTTTC.

This clone was detected a few times. J is TRBJ2-1 and V is TRBV2; TRBD1 matches 9 bases. In germline, CDR1 is SNHLY, CDR2 FYNNEI. The CDR3 runs 13 residues. The junction had 5 bases not matched to a gene; V was cut back by 4 bases and J by 10 bases. The CDR3 region is CASSGDRVREQFF. DNA for the CDR3: TGTGCCAGCAGTGGGGACAGGGTCAGAGAGCAGTTCTTC. The full variable domain, with the rest looked up from reference TRBV2 and TRBJ2-1, is EPEVTQTPSHQVTQMGQEVILRCVPISNHLYFYWYRQILGQKVEFLVSFYNNEISEKSEIFDDQFSVERPDGSNFTLKIRSTKLEDSAMYFCASSGDRVREQFFGPGTRLTVL.

The chain carries TRBV11-2 and TRBJ2-5; D is unclear. The length of the CDR3 is 12 residues. V was shortened by 5 bases and J by 9 bases, with 13 bases between the two germline ends. The germline CDR1 and CDR2 sequences are SGHAT and FQNNGV. DNA of the CDR3: TGTGCCAGCAGCCGAGCCAATCTGGCCCAGTACTTC. This gives the protein CASSRANLAQYF. The variable domain in full, completed from reference TRBV11-2 and TRBJ2-5, reads EAGVAQSPRYKIIEKRQSVAFWCNPISGHATLYWYQQILGQGPKLLIQFQNNGVVDDSQLPKDRFSAERLKGVDSTLKIQPAKLEDSAVYLCASSRANLAQYFGPGTRLLVL.

This clone turned up a few times. The chain uses TRBV19 and TRBJ1-2, with 7 nucleotides matching TRBD1. The CDR3 length is 14 residues. J lost 5 bases, V lost 4 bases, and 7 bases had no gene match. CDR1 LNHDA and CDR2 SQIVND come from the germline V gene (reference sequence). CDR3 sequence reads: CASSTGQETYGYTF. Written as DNA, the CDR3 is TGTGCCAGTAGTACAGGACAGGAAACGTATGGCTACACCTTC. The whole variable domain, remainder taken from reference TRBV19 and TRBJ1-2, is DGGITQSPKYLFRKEGQNVTLSCEQNLNHDAMYWYRQDPGQGLRLIYYSQIVNDFQKGDIAEGYSVSREKKESFPLTVTSAQKNPTAFYLCASSTGQETYGYTFGSGTRLTVV.